A selection of T cell receptor beta chains follows, all from one sample in a study of CD8 T cells in ankylosing spondylitis. TCRdb re-called the 5' RACE reads with MiXCR, one entry per CDR3 protein. This sample yields about 500,000 distinct CDR3 sequences, of which 9.5% to 15% are seen a single time; nearly 7% belongs to the top ten. The sequenced sample consisted of blood, either unsorted or a sorted T cell fraction (not recorded which). Receptors were obtained from a male donor with ankylosing spondylitis. Both conserved end residues are part of each CDR3. A D gene is named only where the DNA matches it firmly. The listing skips clone size in some rows; elsewhere it reads once, few, many or a size class.

v_call	d_call	cdr3_length	clone_size	j_call	cdr3_nt	cdr3_aa
TRBV2	TRBD2	14	.	TRBJ2-4	TGTGCCAGCACCAGCGGGAGGACGGAAAACATTCAGTACTTC	CASTSGRTENIQYF
TRBV10-3	TRBD2	19	.	TRBJ2-6	TGTGCCATCAGCCCCCGTTGGCGGGAGGGCCCTTCTGGGGCCAACGTCCTGACTTTC	CAISPRWREGPSGANVLTF
TRBV27	.	15	.	TRBJ1-2	TGTGCCAGCAGTTTTGGTACAGGACCTACAAGTGGCTACACCTTC	CASSFGTGPTSGYTF
TRBV11-2	TRBD2	18	.	TRBJ2-2	TGTGCCAGCAGCTTAAGGACCTCTTGGAGGGGAGGGACCGGGGAGCTGTTTTTT	CASSLRTSWRGGTGELFF
TRBV30	.	14	.	TRBJ1-1	TGTGCCTGGAGCCGGGGGACCCCGAACACTGAAGCTTTCTTT	CAWSRGTPNTEAFF
TRBV27	TRBD2	14	few	TRBJ2-4	TGTGCCAGCGGTTGGGGACGGGCGGGGGGCATTCAGTACTTC	CASGWGRAGGIQYF
TRBV11-3	.	15	.	TRBJ2-1	TGTGCCAGCAGCTCAATCGGGACTCCTTACAATGAGCAGTTCTTC	CASSSIGTPYNEQFF
TRBV5-1	TRBD2	15	.	TRBJ2-1	TGCGCCAGCAGCTTGGGAGCGGGAGAATCGGGTGAGCAGTTCTTC	CASSLGAGESGEQFF
TRBV7-9	.	13	.	TRBJ2-6	TGTGCCAGCAGCCAGAGTGGGGCCAACGTCCTGACTTTC	CASSQSGANVLTF
TRBV2	.	15	.	TRBJ1-2	TGTGCCAGCAGTGAAGATGACGGAGGAAACTATGGCTACACCTTC	CASSEDDGGNYGYTF